This TCR beta chain was identified in a study of beta chain features in type 1 diabetes. Losses at the gene ends were 7 bases for V and 4 bases for J; bases not matched to a gene: 10. CDR3 size: 15 residues. Germline CDR1 reads MNHNY; CDR2 reads SVGAGI (reference sequence). Study outcomes and limitations: Significant though moderate, a shortening of TCRB CDR3s appeared in all four CD4+ subsets of Type 1 diabetes patients. Patients' naive, central memory and regulatory TCRB repertoires appeared more alike than those of healthy donors.

The entirety of the isolated RNA underwent reverse transcription, so expressed TCRB transcripts were sequenced. Generated by immunoSEQ multiplex PCR, the TCRdb table keeps only in-frame clones and is missing some. This table has approximately 150,000 clones, around 13% appearing once. About this clone: What it binds is unknown.

The origin of this receptor is a man between 18 and 35 years old with type 1 diabetes. This sequence joins TRBV6-6 and TRBJ2-3; 8 bases are a match to TRBD2. Material for sequencing was central memory CD4+ T cells from blood. DNA for the CDR3: TGTGCCAGCATCAAAGCGGGGGATCATCCAGATACGCAGTATTTT. Its protein is CASIKAGDHPDTQYF.